This entry concerns a single T cell receptor beta chain. Other DNA variants within this sample encode the same CDR3. Profiling relied on immunoSEQ multiplex PCR, and the TCRdb table lists in-frame clones only, not all of them. The table records about 1 million clones, about 75% of them present only once. HIV-negative, healthy adults without recent acute infections or vaccinations were the donors. The CDR3 contains 15 residues. The V gene's germline CDR1 is SGHRS and CDR2 YFSETQ. Trimming at V came to 0 bases and at J to 4 bases, leaving 3 bases not matched to a gene. These data come from a study of shared clonotypes between healthy human individuals.

V is TRBV5-1 and J is TRBJ2-2; 7 bases align to TRBD2. The sample taken for sequencing was memory CD4+ T cells sorted from blood. Subset defined: CD45RA-negative fraction. The sequence derives from a young man in good health. DNA for the CDR3: TGCGCCAGCAGCTTGGTGAGCGGGACCACCGGGGAGCTGTTTTTT. Amino acids: CASSLVSGTTGELFF.